These 4 T cell receptor beta chains were sequenced from one sample in a study of memory CD4+ T cells and cytomegalovirus serostatus. Generated by immunoSEQ multiplex PCR, the TCRdb table keeps only in-frame clones and is missing some. The sample comprises around 50,000 clones, around 80% of which are singletons, and more than 0.9% rests with the top ten. Single viable CD3+CD4+CD8-CD45RO+ cells were sorted as the memory CD4+ T cells. Sequencing input: memory CD4+ T cells from blood. The receptors stem from an adult in good health and CMV-seronegative.

The chain is built from TRBV19 and TRBJ1-1, with a weak D call TRBD1 (6 bases). Trimming removed 1 base from V and 3 bases from J, with 9 bases in between. CDR3 size: 14 residues. Germline CDR1 and CDR2: LNHDA and SQIVND (reference sequence). For the CDR3, the DNA is TGTGCCAGTAGTATAGCGCAGGGGTACACTGAAGCTTTCTTT. Residues: CASSIAQGYTEAFF.

The CDR3, as DNA: TGCGCCAGCAGCTTGGGGGATAGGGATCAGCCCCAGCATTTT. This translates into CASSLGDRDQPQHF. The rearrangement joins TRBV5-1 to TRBJ1-5; D is undetermined. This CDR3 has 14 residues. Germline V CDR1 and CDR2: SGHRS, YFSETQ. V gave up 0 bases and J gave up 5 bases, with 9 bases separating them.

The chain has TRBV27 and TRBJ2-7, with TRBD1 matching 8 bases. The CDR3 length is 13 residues. CDR1 and CDR2 (germline): MNHEY, SMNVEV (reference sequence). V was clipped by 4 bases and J by 7 bases; unmatched bases: 6. The CDR3 DNA is TGTGCCAGCAGTTGGACAGGGACGAGGGAGCAGTACTTC. It is translated as CASSWTGTREQYF.

The chain couples TRBV29-1 to TRBJ1-1; D perhaps matches TRBD1 (6 bases). V dropped 6 bases and J dropped 1 base, with 12 bases sitting between them. The CDR3 loop spans 13 amino acids. Looked up from germline, CDR1 is SQVTM and CDR2 is ANQGSEA. CDR3 region: CSVGGGRNTEAFF. As DNA, the CDR3 is TGCAGCGTGGGAGGGGGGCGGAACACTGAAGCTTTCTTT.